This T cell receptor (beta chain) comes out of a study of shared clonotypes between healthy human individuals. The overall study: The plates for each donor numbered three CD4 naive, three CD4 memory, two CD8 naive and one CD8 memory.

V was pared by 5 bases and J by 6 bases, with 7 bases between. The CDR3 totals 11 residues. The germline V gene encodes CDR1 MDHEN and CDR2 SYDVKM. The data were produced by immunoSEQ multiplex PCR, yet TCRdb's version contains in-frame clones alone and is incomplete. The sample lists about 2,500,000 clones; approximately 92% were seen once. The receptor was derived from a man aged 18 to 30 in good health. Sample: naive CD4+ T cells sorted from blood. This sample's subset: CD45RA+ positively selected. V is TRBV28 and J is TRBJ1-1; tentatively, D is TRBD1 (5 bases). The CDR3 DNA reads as TGTGCCAGCAGTAGCAGGGCTGAAGCTTTCTTT. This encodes CASSSRAEAFF.